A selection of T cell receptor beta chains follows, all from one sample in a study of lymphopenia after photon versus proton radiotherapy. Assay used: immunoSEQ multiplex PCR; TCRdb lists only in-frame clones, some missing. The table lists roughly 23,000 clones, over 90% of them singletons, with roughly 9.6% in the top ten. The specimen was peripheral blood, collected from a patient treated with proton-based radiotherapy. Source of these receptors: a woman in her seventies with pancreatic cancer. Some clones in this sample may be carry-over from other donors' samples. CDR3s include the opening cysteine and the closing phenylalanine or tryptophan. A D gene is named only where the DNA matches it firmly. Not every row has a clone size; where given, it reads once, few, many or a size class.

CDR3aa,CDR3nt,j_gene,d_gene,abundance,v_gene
CASSPTPYRGGEKLFF,TGTGCCAGCAGCCCCACCCCTTACAGGGGTGGTGAAAAACTGTTTTTT,TRBJ1-4,TRBD1,-,TRBV28
CASSLAGTGGIVSEAFF,TGCGCCAGCAGCTTGGCCGGGACAGGGGGCATCGTCAGTGAAGCTTTCTTT,TRBJ1-1,TRBD1,once,TRBV5-1
CASSSRMPGTSGSVSDTQYF,TGTGCCAGCAGTTCTCGGATGCCTGGGACTAGCGGGAGTGTTTCAGATACGCAGTATTTT,TRBJ2-3,TRBD2,-,TRBV28
CSTAGQWNTEAFF,TGCAGCACCGCGGGACAGTGGAACACTGAAGCTTTCTTT,TRBJ1-1,TRBD1,-,TRBV29-1
CASSFSPGTQETQYF,TGCGCCAGCAGCTTTTCCCCCGGGACACAAGAGACCCAGTACTTC,TRBJ2-5,-,-,TRBV5-1
CASSPGGPNNSPLHF,TGTGCCAGCTCACCAGGGGGCCCTAATAATTCACCCCTCCACTTT,TRBJ1-6,-,-,TRBV18
CASSPQAGQGVIGQPQHF,TGTGCCAGCAGTCCGCAGGCTGGACAGGGGGTAATCGGTCAGCCCCAGCATTTT,TRBJ1-5,TRBD1,once,TRBV27
CASSQGQVGTDTQYF,TGTGCCAGCAGCCAGGGTCAGGTCGGCACAGATACGCAGTATTTT,TRBJ2-3,-,-,TRBV7-2
CASSSTPLTGNTIYF,TGTGCCAGCAGTTCGACCCCCCTGACTGGAAACACCATATATTTT,TRBJ1-3,-,-,TRBV28
CASSHNYEQYF,TGCGCCAGCAGCCATAACTACGAGCAGTACTTC,TRBJ2-7,-,once,TRBV4-1
CASSSGTSGRNGELFF,TGTGCCAGCAGCTCGGGGACTAGCGGGAGGAACGGGGAGCTGTTTTTT,TRBJ2-2,TRBD2,-,TRBV5-4
CASSRPRDRGGGYTF,TGTGCCAGCAGTCGCCCCCGGGACAGGGGAGGTGGCTACACCTTC,TRBJ1-2,TRBD1,-,TRBV28
CASSPAGAYLSGANVLTF,TGTGCCAGCAGCCCGGCGGGGGCGTACTTATCTGGGGCCAACGTCCTGACTTTC,TRBJ2-6,-,few,TRBV5-6
CAWSVSWGRATNEKLFF,TGTGCCTGGAGTGTATCTTGGGGAAGGGCAACTAATGAAAAACTGTTTTTT,TRBJ1-4,-,-,TRBV30
CASSLATAANYGYTF,TGTGCCAGCAGCTTGGCTACGGCTGCTAACTATGGCTACACCTTC,TRBJ1-2,-,-,TRBV5-5
CASSPGGGTSYEQFF,TGTGCCAGTAGTCCAGGAGGGGGGACTAGCTATGAGCAGTTCTTC,TRBJ2-1,TRBD2,-,TRBV19
CASSISHGTGITEAFF,TGTGCCAGTAGTATAAGCCACGGGACAGGGATCACTGAAGCTTTTTTT,TRBJ1-1,TRBD1,-,TRBV19
CASSPPTSGGAKNIQYF,TGTGCCAGCTCACCACCTACTAGCGGGGGAGCCAAAAACATTCAGTACTTC,TRBJ2-4,TRBD2,-,TRBV18
CASSQTGTSGSLEQYF,TGCGCCAGCAGCCAGACTGGGACTAGCGGGAGTCTCGAGCAGTACTTC,TRBJ2-7,TRBD2,-,TRBV4-1
CASSRGPDREETQYF,TGTGCCAGCAGCCGAGGCCCTGACAGGGAAGAGACCCAGTACTTC,TRBJ2-5,TRBD1,-,TRBV11-1
CASRRDLNEKLFF,TGTGCCAGCAGGAGGGACCTTAATGAAAAACTGTTTTTT,TRBJ1-4,-,-,TRBV28
CASTSGGAEAFF,TGTGCCAGCACCTCGGGGGGGGCTGAAGCTTTCTTT,TRBJ1-1,-,-,TRBV9
CASSLLQGAGVTF,TGTGCCAGCAGTTTACTACAGGGGGCGGGGGTGACCTTC,TRBJ1-2,TRBD1,few,TRBV28
CASSPMGATEAFF,TGTGCCAGCAGTCCGATGGGGGCCACTGAAGCTTTCTTT,TRBJ1-1,-,-,TRBV5-4
CASSTTGNSGYTF,TGTGCCAGTAGTACGACAGGGAACTCTGGCTACACCTTC,TRBJ1-2,TRBD1,-,TRBV19
CASSLVLAAENEQFF,TGTGCCAGCAGCTTAGTACTAGCGGCCGAGAATGAGCAGTTCTTC,TRBJ2-1,TRBD2,-,TRBV7-9
CAAQTGSNQPQHF,TGTGCCGCCCAGACAGGTAGCAATCAGCCCCAGCATTTT,TRBJ1-5,-,once,TRBV10-3
CASSDSPGGADTQYF,TGTGCCAGCAGTGACTCGCCGGGTGGGGCAGATACGCAGTATTTT,TRBJ2-3,-,-,TRBV6-4
CASSPRSLAGGNEQFF,TGTGCCAGCAGCCCCAGGTCCCTAGCGGGAGGTAATGAGCAGTTCTTC,TRBJ2-1,TRBD2,-,TRBV9
CASSKEWGLAGGDEQYF,TGTGCCAGCAGCAAAGAATGGGGACTAGCGGGAGGCGACGAGCAGTACTTC,TRBJ2-7,-,-,TRBV21-1
CASSIARGRDQPQHF,TGTGCCAGTAGTATAGCTAGAGGGCGGGATCAGCCCCAGCATTTT,TRBJ1-5,-,-,TRBV19
CASTMGQGREQYF,TGTGCCAGCACCATGGGACAGGGGAGAGAGCAGTACTTC,TRBJ2-7,TRBD1,-,TRBV6-5
CASRGLWSGANVLTF,TGTGCCAGCAGGGGGCTGTGGTCTGGGGCCAACGTCCTGACTTTC,TRBJ2-6,-,-,TRBV28
CASSLMSGSPLHF,TGTGCCAGCAGCCTTATGTCGGGATCACCCCTCCACTTT,TRBJ1-6,-,-,TRBV27
CASSSGETYEQYF,TGCGCCAGCAGTTCAGGGGAGACCTACGAGCAGTACTTC,TRBJ2-7,-,-,TRBV10-2
CASSSTTGLGETQYF,TGTGCCAGCAGCTCGACGACGGGACTGGGGGAGACCCAGTACTTC,TRBJ2-5,-,-,TRBV7-9
CASSPLQLDRRGYTF,TGTGCCAGCAGTCCTCTCCAACTCGACAGACGGGGCTACACCTTC,TRBJ1-2,-,-,TRBV28
CASSLGTSGRSGELFF,TGTGCCAGCAGCTTAGGGACTAGCGGGAGATCCGGGGAGCTGTTTTTT,TRBJ2-2,TRBD2,once,TRBV7-2
CAWGPGQGGYNSPLHF,TGTGCCTGGGGCCCGGGACAGGGCGGGTATAATTCACCCCTCCACTTT,TRBJ1-6,TRBD1,-,TRBV30
CASSKNRDGNYGYTF,TGTGCCAGCAGTAAAAACCGGGACGGGAACTACGGCTACACCTTC,TRBJ1-2,-,-,TRBV11-2
CASSLEGAGSEKLFF,TGCGCCAGCAGCTTGGAGGGGGCTGGGTCTGAAAAACTGTTTTTT,TRBJ1-4,TRBD1,-,TRBV5-1
CASSLGTGINQPQHF,TGTGCCAGCAGCTTGGGGACAGGGATCAATCAGCCCCAGCATTTT,TRBJ1-5,TRBD1,-,TRBV5-6
CASRQGRELYGYTF,TGTGCCAGCAGACAGGGGCGGGAGCTCTATGGCTACACCTTC,TRBJ1-2,TRBD1,-,TRBV6-6